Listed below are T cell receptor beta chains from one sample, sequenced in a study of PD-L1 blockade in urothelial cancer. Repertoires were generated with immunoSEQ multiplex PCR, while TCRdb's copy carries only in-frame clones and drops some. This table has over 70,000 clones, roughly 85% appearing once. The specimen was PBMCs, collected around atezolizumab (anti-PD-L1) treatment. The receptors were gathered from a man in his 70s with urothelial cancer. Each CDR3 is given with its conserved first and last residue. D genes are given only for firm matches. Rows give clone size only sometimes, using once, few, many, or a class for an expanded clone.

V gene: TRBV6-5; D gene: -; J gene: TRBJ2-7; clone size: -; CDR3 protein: CASTMAGTYEQYF; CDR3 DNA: TGTGCCAGCACAATGGCGGGTACCTACGAGCAGTACTTC
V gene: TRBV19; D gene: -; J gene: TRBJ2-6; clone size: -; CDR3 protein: CASTDRGGLAGANVLTF; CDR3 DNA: TGTGCCAGTACCGATAGGGGGGGGTTGGCTGGGGCCAACGTCCTGACTTTC
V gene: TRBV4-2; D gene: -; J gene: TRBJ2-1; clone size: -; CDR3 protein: CASSRVESGEQFF; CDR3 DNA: TGTGCCAGCAGCCGAGTAGAAAGCGGGGAGCAGTTCTTC
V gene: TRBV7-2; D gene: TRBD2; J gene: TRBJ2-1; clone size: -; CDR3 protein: CASSLEGTSPINNEQFF; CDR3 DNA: TGTGCCAGCAGCTTAGAGGGGACTAGTCCCATTAACAATGAGCAGTTCTTC
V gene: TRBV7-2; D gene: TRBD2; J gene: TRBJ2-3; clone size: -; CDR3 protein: CASSISGSTDTQYF; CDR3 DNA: TGTGCCAGCAGCATTAGCGGGAGCACAGATACGCAGTATTTT
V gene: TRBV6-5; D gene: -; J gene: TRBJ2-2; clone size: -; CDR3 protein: CASSPRAGELFF; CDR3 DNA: TGTGCCAGCAGTCCCCGGGCCGGGGAGCTGTTTTTT
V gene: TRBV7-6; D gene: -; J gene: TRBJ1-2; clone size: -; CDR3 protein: CASSPAAAGGYTF; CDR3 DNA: TGTGCCAGCAGCCCCGCGGCAGCTGGGGGCTACACCTTC
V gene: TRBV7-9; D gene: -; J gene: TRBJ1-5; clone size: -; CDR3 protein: CASSYDAGNQPQHF; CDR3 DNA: TGTGCCAGCAGCTACGACGCGGGCAATCAGCCCCAGCATTTT
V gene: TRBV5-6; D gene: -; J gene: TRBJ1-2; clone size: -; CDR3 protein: CASSLPGDYGYTF; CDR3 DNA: TGTGCCAGCAGCTTGCCCGGAGACTATGGCTACACCTTC
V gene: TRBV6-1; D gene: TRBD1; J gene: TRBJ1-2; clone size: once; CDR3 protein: CASSETGAYGYTF; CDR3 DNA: TGTGCCAGCAGTGAAACAGGGGCGTATGGCTACACCTTC
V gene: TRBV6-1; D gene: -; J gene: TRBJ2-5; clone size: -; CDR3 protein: CATAGETQYF; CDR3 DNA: TGTGCCACTGCGGGAGAGACCCAGTACTTC
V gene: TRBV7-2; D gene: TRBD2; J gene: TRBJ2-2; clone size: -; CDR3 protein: CASSLVGGRAVGELFF; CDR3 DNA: TGTGCCAGCAGCTTAGTTGGCGGGAGGGCCGTCGGGGAGCTGTTTTTT
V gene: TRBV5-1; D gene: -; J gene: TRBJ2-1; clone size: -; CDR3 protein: CASSLGAAYNEQFF; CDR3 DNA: TGCGCCAGCAGCTTGGGGGCAGCTTACAATGAGCAGTTCTTC
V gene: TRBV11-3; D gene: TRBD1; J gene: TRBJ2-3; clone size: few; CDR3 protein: CASSLAAGQGNTDTQYF; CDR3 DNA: TGTGCCAGCAGCTTAGCCGCAGGACAGGGGAACACAGATACGCAGTATTTT
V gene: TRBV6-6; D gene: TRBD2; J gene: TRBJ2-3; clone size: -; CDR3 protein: CASAPRGGTDTQYF; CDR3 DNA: TGTGCCAGCGCCCCTCGGGGGGGAACAGATACGCAGTATTTT
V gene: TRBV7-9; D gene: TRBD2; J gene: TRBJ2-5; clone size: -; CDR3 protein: CASSQELAGEETQYF; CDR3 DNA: TGTGCCAGCAGCCAAGAGTTAGCGGGAGAAGAGACCCAGTACTTC
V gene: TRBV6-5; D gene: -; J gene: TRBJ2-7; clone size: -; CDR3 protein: CASSSGGLGEQYF; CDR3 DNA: TGTGCCAGCAGTAGTGGGGGGTTGGGCGAGCAGTACTTC
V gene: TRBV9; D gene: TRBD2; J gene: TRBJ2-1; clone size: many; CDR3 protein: CASSPQSGVRNEQFF; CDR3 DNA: TGTGCCAGCAGCCCTCAAAGCGGGGTGAGAAATGAGCAGTTCTTC
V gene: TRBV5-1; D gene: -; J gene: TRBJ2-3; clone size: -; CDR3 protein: CASSLGRASEVTDTQYF; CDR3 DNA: TGCGCCAGCAGCTTGGGGCGGGCTAGCGAGGTCACAGATACGCAGTATTTT